Listed here are 14 T cell receptor beta chains from one sample, sequenced in a study of T cells in Graves' hyperthyroidism and ophthalmopathy (dated by TCRdb to between 2017 and 2020). Library creation used multiplex PCR. Sequencer: Illumina HiSeq 2000. Amplification of TCR beta CDR3 regions was carried out from RNA transcripts. The TCR CDR3 was subjected to a first round of RT-PCR using the HTBI primer set and the Qiagen OneStep RT-PCR kit. TCRdb's own reprocessing of the public reads used fastp at Q25 and MiXCR and kept productive beta chains. Entries are consolidated by CDR3 protein sequence, retaining the most common genes and DNA. The sample table records about 570,000 distinct CDR3 sequences; roughly 46% of these occur just once. The ten largest clones take up about 20% of the sample. The specimen was peripheral blood or thyroid tissue (not recorded which). Receptor source: an adult woman with Graves' disease, either hyperthyroidism or ophthalmopathy (not recorded which).

This clonotype appeared many times. The genes are TRBV5-8 and TRBJ1-2; 9 nucleotides match TRBD1. After removal of 4 bases from V and 4 bases from J, the junction contained 11 bases not matched to a gene. The CDR3 runs to 16 residues. Per germline, CDR1 SGHTS and CDR2 YDEGEE. CDR3 region: CASSPHFGTGIYGYTF. As DNA, the CDR3 is TGTGCCAGCAGCCCTCATTTTGGGACAGGGATCTATGGCTACACCTTC.

This clonotype was detected many times. The rearrangement joins TRBV13 to TRBJ2-2; 9 bases are shared with TRBD2. The CDR3 is made up of 15 amino acids. The V gene end was trimmed by 5 bases and the J gene end by 5 bases; junction bases not matched to a gene: 6. Germline CDR1 is PRHDT and CDR2 is FYEKMQ (reference sequence). DNA for the CDR3: TGTGCCAGCAGCCTTGGACTAGCGCCAACCGGGGAGCTGTTTTTT. Its translation is CASSLGLAPTGELFF.

The chain carries TRBV20-1 and TRBJ2-7; 9 nucleotides agree with TRBD2. Losses at the gene ends were 0 bases for V and 2 bases for J; bases not matched to a gene: 5. The CDR3 covers 15 residues. Germline V gene data show CDR1 as DFQATT and CDR2 as SNEGSKA (reference sequence). The CDR3 reads CSARDIAGEAYEQYF. In nucleotides, the CDR3 is TGCAGTGCTAGAGATATAGCGGGAGAGGCCTACGAGCAGTACTTC.

V usage is TRBV7-9 and J usage is TRBJ1-2; D is possibly TRBD1 (6 bases). The germline V gene encodes CDR1 SEHNR and CDR2 FQNEAQ (reference sequence). V lost 4 bases, J lost 8 bases, and 11 bases lay in between. This CDR3 is built from 12 residues. The CDR3 loop is CASSYGTPGYTF. As DNA, the CDR3 is TGTGCCAGCAGCTACGGGACACCAGGCTACACCTTC.

The sample holds many counts of this clonotype. V and J are TRBV20-1 and TRBJ2-7, with no clear D. V lost 3 bases to trimming and J lost 3 bases, with 9 bases between them. The CDR3 loop spans 12 amino acids. Per germline, CDR1 DFQATT and CDR2 SNEGSKA (reference sequence). CDR3 sequence (DNA): TGCAGTGCTAGGAACATTGACTACGAGCAGTACTTC. It encodes CSARNIDYEQYF.

This clonotype has only a few counts. For the CDR3, the DNA is TGCAGCGTGTGCGGGACCGATCTAGTTGTGCAGTACTTC. It yields the protein CSVCGTDLVVQYF. This chain uses TRBV29-1 with TRBJ2-7; TRBD2 might be the D (6 bases). V was shortened by 6 bases and J by 9 bases, with 21 bases between the two germline ends. Germline V gene lookup returns CDR1 SQVTM and CDR2 ANQGSEA. This CDR3 has 13 amino acids.

This CDR3 is CASSLQGEPYEQYF. CDR3 nucleotides: TGTGCCAGCAGCTTGCAGGGGGAACCCTACGAGCAGTACTTC. V usage is TRBV9 and J usage is TRBJ2-7, with TRBD1 identical over 7 bases. V dropped 4 bases and J dropped 2; count of bases not matched to a gene: 6. Germline CDR1 SGDLS, CDR2 YYNGEE. The CDR3 contains 14 residues.

This clonotype was observed many times. V gene TRBV2 combines with J gene TRBJ1-4; 8 positions agree with TRBD1. CDR1 SNHLY and CDR2 FYNNEI come from the germline V gene. CDR3 length equals 13 residues. The V segment lost 8 bases and the J segment 8 bases; nucleotides outside the gene matches: 7. The CDR3: CASRTGTGEKLFF. The CDR3 nucleotides read TGTGCCAGCCGGACAGGGACGGGGGAAAAACTGTTTTTT.

J is TRBJ2-5 and V is TRBV20-1, with 7 bases matching TRBD2. V lost 0 bases, J lost 9 bases, and 4 bases stayed unmatched. The CDR3 contains 12 residues. Per germline, CDR1 DFQATT and CDR2 SNEGSKA (reference sequence). CDR3 in DNA: TGCAGTGCTAGAGACGGTGGGAGGGCCCAGTACTTC. It yields the protein CSARDGGRAQYF.

In nucleotides, the CDR3 is TGTGCCAGCAGTTTACCTCCACTAGCGGGAGAAAACAATGAGCAGTTCTTC. Translation gives CASSLPPLAGENNEQFF. The chain uses TRBV7-6 and TRBJ2-1; 11 nucleotides line up with TRBD2. Germline V gene data show CDR1 as SGHVS and CDR2 as FNYEAQ. CDR3 length: 17 amino acids. The V segment lost 6 bases and the J segment 5 bases; nucleotides outside the gene matches: 12.

This chain links TRBV25-1 with TRBJ2-2; the D call may be TRBD1 or TRBD2 (5 bases each). V gave up 1 base and J gave up 5 bases, with 11 bases separating them. The germline gives CDR1 MGHDK, CDR2 SYGVNS. The CDR3 totals 15 residues. For the CDR3, the DNA is TGTGCCAGCAGTGAATGGGGGACGAGGACCGGGGAGCTGTTTTTT. Its translation is CASSEWGTRTGELFF.

The rearrangement joins TRBV7-2 to TRBJ2-5; the match to TRBD2 covers 14 bases. The germline V gene has CDR1 SGHTA and CDR2 FQGNSA. J lost 4 bases, V lost 11 bases, and 6 bases had no gene match. This CDR3 has 14 residues. The CDR3 region has the DNA TGTGCCTGCGCGGGACTAGCGGGAGCAGAGACCCAGTACTTC. It is translated as CACAGLAGAETQYF.

In the case of this clonotype: It may be a read error: a sequence one base away is much more abundant. The rearrangement links TRBV19 to TRBJ1-1; weak D call: TRBD1 (5 bases). From germline, CDR1 is LNHDA and CDR2 SQIVND (reference sequence). With 7 bases removed from V and 9 bases from J, the gap between germline ends came to 12 bases. The CDR3 runs 11 residues. The chain's CDR3 is CASIAAGKAFF. The CDR3 nucleotides are TGTGCCAGTATCGCGGCAGGGAAAGCTTTCTTT. The full variable domain, with the rest looked up from reference TRBV19 and TRBJ1-1, is DGGITQSPKYLFRKEGQNVTLSCEQNLNHDAMYWYRQDPGQGLRLIYYSQIVNDFQKGDIAEGYSVSREKKESFPLTVTSAQKNPTAFYLCASIAAGKAFFGQGTRLTVV.

The chain employs TRBV10-3 and TRBJ1-2, with 10 bases that match TRBD1. V shed 10 bases and J 0 bases; nucleotides not matched to a gene: 5. This CDR3 region has 14 residues. Germline assignment: CDR1 ENHRY and CDR2 SYGVKD. Written as DNA, the CDR3 is TGTGCCACCCGGACAGGGGGTACTAACTATGGCTACACCTTC. It yields the protein CATRTGGTNYGYTF.